These T cell receptor beta chains were read from a single sample in a study of T cells in Graves' hyperthyroidism and ophthalmopathy. TCRdb re-derived calls from the multiplex PCR reads in MiXCR, one entry per CDR3 protein. Of hundreds of thousands of distinct CDR3 sequences in the sample, 45% were seen once. Sequencing was performed on peripheral blood or thyroid tissue (not recorded which). These receptor sequences come from an adult man with Graves' disease, either hyperthyroidism or ophthalmopathy (not recorded which). Each CDR3 is given with its conserved first and last residue. Each record gives: J gene, clone size, V gene, D gene, CDR3 DNA, CDR3 protein. D genes are given only for firm matches. Clone size is given for some rows only: seen once, a few or many times, or a class if the clone is expanded.

>TRBJ2-5|-|TRBV10-3|TRBD1
TGTGCCATCAGCGCGGACAGGGGGCACGAGACCCAGTACTTC
CAISADRGHETQYF
>TRBJ2-2|-|TRBV11-2|-
TGTGCCAGCAGCCTCCTGGCTTCCGCGAACACCGGGGAGCTGTTTTTT
CASSLLASANTGELFF
>TRBJ2-7|many|TRBV29-1|TRBD2
TGCAGCGTTCGGACGGGAGGTCCCCACGAGCAGTACTTC
CSVRTGGPHEQYF
>TRBJ1-6|few|TRBV7-8|-
TGCGCCAGCAGTACTACGGGGTTAAATTCACCCCTCCACTTT
CASSTTGLNSPLHF
>TRBJ2-7|many|TRBV20-1|-
TGCAGTGCTAGAGCGGGCTCCTACTACGAGCAGTACTTC
CSARAGSYYEQYF
>TRBJ2-7|-|TRBV20-1|-
TGCAGTGCTAGACTTCACGGGTCACTCGACGAGCAGTACTTC
CSARLHGSLDEQYF
>TRBJ1-2|-|TRBV2|-
TGTGCTAGGCGGGGGGACTATGGCTACACCTTC
CARRGDYGYTF
>TRBJ2-7|-|TRBV3-1|TRBD2
TGTGCCAGCAGCCGTAGCGGGGATATATACGAGCAGTACTTC
CASSRSGDIYEQYF
>TRBJ1-5|-|TRBV20-1|-
TGCAGTGCTAGCTTCTTTAGGGGATTTCCCCCCAGGGCCCAGCATTTT
CSASFFRGFPPRAQHF
>TRBJ2-5|-|TRBV12-3/TRBV12-4|-
TGTGCCAGCAGCCGGGGGCGAGTTTCAGAGACCCAGTACTTC
CASSRGRVSETQYF
>TRBJ1-1|-|TRBV7-8|-
TGTGCCAGCAGCTTTGATCCAGGGTCGGGTGAAGCTTTCTTT
CASSFDPGSGEAFF
>TRBJ1-1|-|TRBV29-1|-
TGCAGCGTGGACACTTCGAACACTGAAGCTTTCTTT
CSVDTSNTEAFF
>TRBJ2-2|-|TRBV29-1|TRBD2
TGCAGCGTTTACTTAGCGGGGGCGAACACCGGGGAGCTGTTTTTT
CSVYLAGANTGELFF
>TRBJ1-3|-|TRBV20-1|TRBD1
TGCAGTGCTGGTGAGGGGGCGGACACCATATATTTT
CSAGEGADTIYF
>TRBJ1-1|-|TRBV9|-
TGTGCCAGCAGCTTAAGGGGTCGAGGGATGAACACTGAAGCTTTCTTT
CASSLRGRGMNTEAFF
>TRBJ1-2|-|TRBV29-1|-
TGCAGCCCCGTAAGGTCCAACTATGGCTACACCTTC
CSPVRSNYGYTF
>TRBJ2-1|-|TRBV9|TRBD2
TGTGCCAGCAGCGTGTCAGGGAGGGGTGAGCAGTTCTTC
CASSVSGRGEQFF
>TRBJ1-1|-|TRBV24-1|-
TGTGCCACCAGTGAATACGCAGGATCATACCGAGCTTTCTTT
CATSEYAGSYRAFF
>TRBJ1-1|few|TRBV6-1|-
TGTGCCAGCAGTGAATGGGTCAGGGGCACTGAAGCTTTCTTT
CASSEWVRGTEAFF
>TRBJ1-2|many|TRBV2|-
TGTGCCAGCAGTGGTGAGGGGAACGACCTATATGGCTACACCTTC
CASSGEGNDLYGYTF
>TRBJ2-7|few|TRBV7-2|TRBD1
TGTGCCAGCGGACTCCGGGACAGGGGTGACGAGCAGTACTTC
CASGLRDRGDEQYF
>TRBJ2-7|-|TRBV7-4|-
TGTGCCAGCAGTTTCGGCAGGGCTTTCTCCTACGAGCAGTACTTC
CASSFGRAFSYEQYF
>TRBJ1-2|-|TRBV7-3|-
TGTGCCAGCCGCGACGGGGAATATGGCTACACCTTC
CASRDGEYGYTF
>TRBJ1-2|few|TRBV25-1|TRBD1
TGTGCCAGCAAGAGGACAGGGAGCCTTAGAGTGGGCTACACCTTC
CASKRTGSLRVGYTF
>TRBJ1-4|many|TRBV29-1|-
TGCAGCGTTGAAGGGGCGTTCCGACGGGAAAAACTGTTTTTT
CSVEGAFRREKLFF
>TRBJ2-2|-|TRBV11-2|-
TGTGCCAGCAGCTTAGGAGGGGGGGAAGGCACCGGGGAGCTGTTTTTT
CASSLGGGEGTGELFF
>TRBJ1-6|-|TRBV10-2|-
TGCGTCAGCTTAATGGGACAAAGTAATTCACCCCTCCACTTT
CVSLMGQSNSPLHF
>TRBJ2-7|-|TRBV24-1|TRBD1
TGTGCCAGCAGTATCTCCTGGACAGGGGGCGAGCAGTACTTC
CASSISWTGGEQYF